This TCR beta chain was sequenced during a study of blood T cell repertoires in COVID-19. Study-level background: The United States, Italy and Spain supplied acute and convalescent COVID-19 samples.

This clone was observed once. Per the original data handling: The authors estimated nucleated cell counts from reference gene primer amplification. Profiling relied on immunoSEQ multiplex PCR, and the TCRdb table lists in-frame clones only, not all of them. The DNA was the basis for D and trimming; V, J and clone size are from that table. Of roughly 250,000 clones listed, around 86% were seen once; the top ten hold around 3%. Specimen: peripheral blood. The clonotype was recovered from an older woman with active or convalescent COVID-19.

The CDR3 spells CASSRGTGFTGELFF. CDR3 bases: TGTGCCAGCAGCCGGGGGACAGGGTTCACCGGGGAGCTGTTTTTT. The chain employs TRBV11-3 and TRBJ2-2; 9 bases are shared with TRBD1. CDR1 and CDR2 from the germline V gene are SGHNT and YENEEA. The CDR3 sequence is 15 residues long. The trim removed 5 bases at V and 4 bases at J, leaving 5 bases unmatched.